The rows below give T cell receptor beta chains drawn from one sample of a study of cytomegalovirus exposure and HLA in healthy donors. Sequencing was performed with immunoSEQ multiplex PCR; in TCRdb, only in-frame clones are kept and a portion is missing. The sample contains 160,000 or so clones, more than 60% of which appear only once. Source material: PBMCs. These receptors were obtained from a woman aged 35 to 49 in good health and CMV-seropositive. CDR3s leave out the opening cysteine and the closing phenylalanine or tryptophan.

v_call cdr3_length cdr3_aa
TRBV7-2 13 ASSQVTGASNTIY
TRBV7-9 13 ASSPQGGTGNTIY
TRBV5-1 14 ASSLAWGAMNTEAF
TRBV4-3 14 ASSQEDGAGSYGYT
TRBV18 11 ASSPGQQETQY
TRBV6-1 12 ASSESRGQDGYT
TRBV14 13 ASSQEKSRSTEAF
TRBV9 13 ASSVSPTVNYGYT
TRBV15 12 ATSDRDRNYGYT
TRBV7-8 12 ASSPQTTTDTQY
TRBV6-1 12 ASRADRTNSPLH
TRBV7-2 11 ASSFWAPDTQY
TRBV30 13 AWNLGGALYNEQF
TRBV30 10 AWSVAREKLF
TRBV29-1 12 SVGPGLLQETQY
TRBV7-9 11 ASSLQARAEAF
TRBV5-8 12 ASSLRQGNEKLF
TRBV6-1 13 ASSDSQGYNSPLH
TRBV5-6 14 ASSFLIAENTDTQY
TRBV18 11 ASRQEAYTEAF
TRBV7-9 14 ASSRTGGFSYNEQF
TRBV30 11 AWGTGAGNTIY
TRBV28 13 ASSSSGGGKNIQY
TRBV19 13 ASSIQGPGGNEQF
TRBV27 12 ASSLRQGATEAF
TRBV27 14 ASSLWPPGQGMEAF
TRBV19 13 ASSPRTGTNEKLF
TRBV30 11 AWSPQSNYGYT
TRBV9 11 ASSNTVNTEAF
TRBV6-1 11 ASSESGNQPQH
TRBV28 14 ASSSPRTASTDTQY
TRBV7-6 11 ASSQTHTDTQY
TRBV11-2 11 ASSLYSQYGYT
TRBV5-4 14 ASSLGLAGADVDYT
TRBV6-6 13 ASRPQGTGNSPLH
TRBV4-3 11 ASSQDQDNEQF
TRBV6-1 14 ASSERSRGATDTQY
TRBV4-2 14 ASSPDSGGAPGELF
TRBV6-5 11 ASSPGTLYGYT
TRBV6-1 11 ASSDRQYQPQH
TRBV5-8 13 ASSLGGTGSHGYT
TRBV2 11 ASSDFGAGREF